A single sample gave rise to the 30 T cell receptor beta chains below, sequenced in a study of blood T cell repertoires in COVID-19. The protocol was immunoSEQ multiplex PCR, while the TCRdb copy is restricted to in-frame clones and leaves out a portion. The sample yields about 170,000 clones, around 85% seen once. Specimen: peripheral blood. These receptors originate from a human donor with acute or convalescent COVID-19. The donor label of this sample is uncertain.

J is TRBJ1-6 and V is TRBV7-9, with TRBD1 as a possible D gene (6 bases). V dropped 5 bases and J dropped 15 bases, with 11 bases sitting between them. CDR3 length: 11 amino acids. Germline V CDR1 and CDR2: SEHNR, FQNEAQ (reference sequence). The CDR3 nucleotides read TGTGCCAGCAGCCCTGAGGACAGCCTCCACTTT. Protein product: CASSPEDSLHF.

The V gene is TRBV10-3, the J gene TRBJ2-3, with a weak D call TRBD1 (5 bases). V lost 0 bases and J lost 4, with 17 bases in between. CDR3 length equals 17 residues. Germline-derived CDR1 and CDR2 are ENHRY and SYGVKD. CDR3 DNA: TGTGCCATCAGTGAGTCTTTTAGGACAACGGGCCCAGATACGCAGTATTTT. It is translated as CAISESFRTTGPDTQYF.

The genes are TRBV25-1 and TRBJ1-2; 7 positions match TRBD1. The junction had 2 bases not matched to a gene; V was cut back by 2 bases and J by 8 bases. From germline, CDR1 is MGHDK and CDR2 SYGVNS. This CDR3 spans 12 amino acids. CDR3 region: CASSETGVGYTF. DNA of the CDR3: TGTGCCAGCAGTGAAACAGGGGTGGGCTACACCTTC.

The rearrangement uses TRBV7-2 and TRBJ1-3; 9 positions match TRBD1. Germline V lookup: CDR1 SGHTA, CDR2 FQGNSA. J gave up 0 bases and V 2 bases, and 5 bases lay outside the gene matches. The CDR3 has 17 amino acids. The CDR3 reads CASSLRTGGLSGNTIYF. DNA of the CDR3: TGTGCCAGCAGCTTAAGAACAGGGGGCCTCTCTGGAAACACCATATATTTT. Drawing the rest from reference TRBV7-2 and TRBJ1-3, the complete variable domain is GAGVSQSPSNKVTEKGKDVELRCDPISGHTALYWYRQSLGQGLEFLIYFQGNSAPDKSGLPSDRFSAERTGGSVSTLTIQRTQQEDSAVYLCASSLRTGGLSGNTIYFGEGSWLTVV.

This clone was seen once. The CDR3 here is CASSTRGLAGNNEQFF. Here the CDR3 DNA reads TGTGCCAGCAGTACCCGGGGACTAGCGGGGAACAATGAGCAGTTCTTC. The chain combines TRBV6-2 or TRBV6-3 with TRBJ2-1; 13 bases are a match to TRBD2. This CDR3 region has 16 residues. Germline V gene sequence: CDR1 MNHEY, CDR2 SVGEGT. V was pared by 5 bases and J by 5 bases, with 6 bases of the junction left unmatched.

The chain links TRBV9 to TRBJ2-1; TRBD2 matches 8 bases. J gave up 9 bases and V 0 bases, and 11 bases lay outside the gene matches. Per the germline V gene, CDR1 is SGDLS and CDR2 is YYNGEE. The CDR3 totals 16 residues. The DNA for the CDR3 is TGTGCCAGCAGCGTAGCTGGGGCTAGCGGGCGGAGTGAGCAGTTCTTC. It specifies CASSVAGASGRSEQFF.

About this clone itself: In the same sample, other DNA sequences code for this CDR3. The V gene is TRBV7-7, the J gene TRBJ2-2; D is unclear. Deletions cut 4 bases from V and 7 bases from J, with 16 bases between. The germline V gene encodes CDR1 SSHAT and CDR2 FNYEAQ (reference sequence). The CDR3 has 15 residues. CDR3: CASSSSLGGSGELFF. The CDR3 DNA follows: TGTGCCAGCAGCTCCAGTCTTGGCGGAAGCGGGGAGCTGTTTTTT.

This chain uses TRBV24-1 with TRBJ2-5; 9 bases line up with TRBD1. The ends lost 4 bases at V and 4 bases at J; junction bases unmatched: 6. CDR3 length: 15 amino acids. CDR1 and CDR2 from the germline V gene are KGHDR and SFDVKD. The CDR3 nucleotides read TGTGCCACCAGTGAACCCGGGACAGGGAGAGAGACCCAGTACTTC. Translated: CATSEPGTGRETQYF.

The chain couples TRBV5-6 to TRBJ2-7; possibly TRBD1 for D (6 bases). Trimming pared 4 bases from V and 0 bases from J, leaving 11 bases between. This CDR3 region has 14 residues. Germline values: CDR1 SGHDT, CDR2 YYEEEE. For the CDR3, the DNA is TGTGCCAGCAGCGAGGGGGTGTCCTCCTACGAGCAGTACTTC. It yields the protein CASSEGVSSYEQYF.

This clone was seen once. The chain couples TRBV7-8 to TRBJ2-7; D remains ambiguous. This CDR3 comprises 15 residues. Trimming left V 0 bases short and J 1 base short, with 10 bases between. Germline V gene sequence: CDR1 SGHVS, CDR2 FQNEAQ. The CDR3 DNA reads TGTGCCAGCAGCTTAGCCCCGCAGAATTCCTACGAGCAGTACTTC. Translating it yields CASSLAPQNSYEQYF.

The chain is built from TRBV5-1 and TRBJ2-5; 7 nucleotides line up with TRBD1. V gave up 0 bases and J gave up 5 bases; unmatched junction bases: 10. Germline values: CDR1 SGHRS, CDR2 YFSETQ. The CDR3 runs to 16 residues. This CDR3 reads CASSLGQGLYGETQYF. The CDR3 DNA is TGCGCCAGCAGCTTGGGACAGGGTTTATACGGGGAGACCCAGTACTTC.

The chain joins TRBV11-2 to TRBJ2-3, with D tentatively TRBD2 (7 bases). Germline CDR1 reads SGHAT; CDR2 reads FQNNGV. The CDR3 extends over 16 amino acids. Trimming removed 5 bases from V and 2 bases from J, with 17 bases in between. The CDR3 region is CASSRIRGAPTDTQYF. Here the CDR3 DNA reads TGTGCCAGCAGCCGGATCCGGGGGGCACCCACAGATACGCAGTATTTT.

The chain uses TRBV11-2 and TRBJ1-2, with 8 bases fitting TRBD1. V lost 5 bases and J lost 8; bases outside the gene matches: 10. Germline V CDR1 and CDR2: SGHAT, FQNNGV. The CDR3 consists of 14 residues. The CDR3 is CASSPGGIPVGYTF. CDR3 bases: TGTGCCAGCAGCCCAGGGGGCATTCCCGTCGGCTACACCTTC.

V gene TRBV12-3 or TRBV12-4 combines with J gene TRBJ1-1; D ambiguous. V lost 6 bases and J 4 bases, leaving 12 bases between the germline ends. The CDR3 has 13 residues. CDR3 sequence reads: CASRGDIFTEAFF. Here the CDR3 DNA reads TGTGCCAGCAGGGGTGACATATTCACTGAAGCTTTCTTT.

The J gene is TRBJ2-6, the V gene TRBV19; TRBD2 might be the D (7 bases). This CDR3 contains 20 residues. The V gene lost 3 bases and the J gene lost 0 bases, with 21 bases spanning the gap. Germline V gene lookup returns CDR1 LNHDA and CDR2 SQIVND (reference sequence). CDR3 coding DNA: TGTGCCAGTAGTATTCGGCCCCCTGAAGGGGGGGTCTCTGGGGCCAACGTCCTGACTTTC. Residues: CASSIRPPEGGVSGANVLTF.

The V call is TRBV5-4, the J call TRBJ2-5, with a tentative D call TRBD1 (6 bases). Germline CDR1 reads SGHNT; CDR2 reads YYREEE (reference sequence). This CDR3 has 16 amino acids. Deletions cut 4 bases from V and 7 bases from J, with 23 bases between. The CDR3 spells CASSVYLGISRGTQYF. The CDR3 DNA reads TGTGCCAGCAGCGTGTACTTAGGGATCTCCAGGGGGACCCAGTACTTC.

V usage is TRBV9 and J usage is TRBJ1-2; 7 bases line up with TRBD1. CDR1 is SGDLS, CDR2 YYNGEE, per germline. Germline trimming cut 4 bases from V and 12 bases from J; bases unmatched to any gene: 12. The CDR3 contains 13 residues. This chain's CDR3 is CASSSREGAPNTF. CDR3 DNA sequence: TGTGCCAGCAGCTCGCGGGAGGGGGCGCCCAACACCTTC.

J is TRBJ2-5 and V is TRBV2; 13 bases fit TRBD2. The CDR3 is made up of 17 amino acids. The V gene end was trimmed by 2 bases and the J gene end by 1 base; junction bases not matched to a gene: 4. Germline lookup yields CDR1 SNHLY and CDR2 FYNNEI. Here the CDR3 reads CASSETGLAGFQETQYF. The CDR3 nucleotides read TGTGCCAGCAGTGAAACGGGACTAGCGGGGTTCCAAGAGACCCAGTACTTC.

This clone was recorded once. The chain has TRBV5-1 and TRBJ2-5, with 7 bases aligning to TRBD1. The CDR3 is 14 residues long. V lost 0 bases and J lost 2; bases outside the gene matches: 1. Germline V gives CDR1 SGHRS, CDR2 YFSETQ. CDR3 DNA sequence: TGCGCCAGCAGCTTGGGGGGACAGCAAGAGACCCAGTACTTC. It yields the protein CASSLGGQQETQYF. The full variable domain, its missing parts supplied by reference TRBV5-1 and TRBJ2-5, is KAGVTQTPRYLIKTRGQQVTLSCSPISGHRSVSWYQQTPGQGLQFLFEYFSETQRNKGNFPGRFSGRQFSNSRSEMNVSTLELGDSALYLCASSLGGQQETQYFGPGTRLLVL.

This chain links TRBV2 with TRBJ2-5; 8 bases align to TRBD1. Germline CDR1 reads SNHLY; CDR2 reads FYNNEI. The CDR3 totals 17 residues. Trimming at V came to 0 bases and at J to 6 bases, leaving 12 bases not matched to a gene. CDR3 nucleotides: TGTGCCAGCAGTGAAGCGCTTCTGGGCAGGGGGCCCAAGACCCAGTACTTC. This sequence encodes CASSEALLGRGPKTQYF.

The V and J genes are TRBV7-9 and TRBJ1-3; TRBD1 is a possible D gene (6 bases). The CDR3 extends over 14 amino acids. V shed 1 base and J shed 2 bases, with 6 bases lying between them. Germline V gene lookup returns CDR1 SEHNR and CDR2 FQNEAQ (reference sequence). The CDR3 DNA reads TGTGCCAGCAGCTTAGACAGGGCTGGAAACACCATATATTTT. It yields the protein CASSLDRAGNTIYF.

This chain links TRBV2 with TRBJ2-7, with TRBD1 matching 9 bases. The CDR3 runs to 15 residues. Germline V CDR1 and CDR2: SNHLY, FYNNEI. The junction had 7 bases not matched to a gene; V was cut back by 5 bases and J by 2 bases. The CDR3 reads CASSLLGTGTYEQYF. CDR3 nucleotide sequence: TGTGCCAGCAGTTTACTTGGGACAGGGACCTACGAGCAGTACTTC.

This chain uses TRBV2 with TRBJ1-1, with D perhaps TRBD1 (5 bases). Germline V gene sequence: CDR1 SNHLY, CDR2 FYNNEI. Trimming removed 5 bases at V and 1 base at J, with 8 bases between. This CDR3 is built from 13 residues. CDR3: CASSRQKNTEAFF. DNA of the CDR3: TGTGCCAGCAGTCGACAGAAGAACACTGAAGCTTTCTTT.

The chain joins TRBV7-2 to TRBJ1-2; tentative D call: TRBD1 (5 bases). Germline assignment: CDR1 SGHTA and CDR2 FQGNSA. Trimming cost V 5 bases and J 3 bases, with 16 bases left between them. The CDR3 has 15 residues. The CDR3 region has the DNA TGTGCCAGCAGCCCCCCAGGGTTAGAGGACTATGGCTACACCTTC. Translation gives CASSPPGLEDYGYTF.

This clone showed up just a few times. The chain recombines TRBV5-1 with TRBJ1-3, with 7 nucleotides matching TRBD1. Germline-derived CDR1 and CDR2 are SGHRS and YFSETQ. The V gene end was trimmed by 4 bases and the J gene end by 4 bases; junction bases not matched to a gene: 11. This CDR3 has 16 residues. CDR3 loop: CASSPWDSKRGNTIYF. The CDR3 DNA sequence: TGCGCCAGCAGCCCGTGGGACAGCAAAAGGGGAAACACCATATATTTT.

The chain has TRBV6-5 and TRBJ1-2; D possibly corresponds to TRBD1 (6 bases). Germline CDR1 is MNHEY and CDR2 is SVGAGI. This CDR3 comprises 14 residues. V lost 2 bases to trimming and J lost 7 bases, with 14 bases between them. In nucleotides, the CDR3 is TGTGCCAGCAGTTACGTCCCTGGGGGGGCTGGCTACACCTTC. Amino acids: CASSYVPGGAGYTF.

The chain joins TRBV6-2 or TRBV6-3 to TRBJ2-4, with 9 bases fitting TRBD2. J gave up 10 bases and V 0 bases, and 13 bases lay outside the gene matches. CDR1 and CDR2 from the germline V gene are MNHEY and SVGEGT. The length of the CDR3 is 17 residues. DNA for the CDR3: TGTGCCAGCAGTTACTCAAGAGAGGGACTAGCAGTTTGGATTCAGTACTTC. Translation: CASSYSREGLAVWIQYF.

This clone was detected a few times. The chain couples TRBV28 to TRBJ2-7, with 7 bases aligning to TRBD1. CDR1 is MDHEN and CDR2 is SYDVKM in the germline V gene. V lost 11 bases and J lost 3; bases outside the gene matches: 7. This CDR3 has 12 amino acids. The CDR3 DNA sequence: TGTGCCGTGACCGGGACAGACTACGAGCAGTACTTC. This translates into CAVTGTDYEQYF.

The V call is TRBV9, the J call TRBJ1-1; 9 bases are shared with TRBD1. Unmatched junction bases numbered 8, after V lost 0 bases and J lost 2 bases. The CDR3 length is 17 residues. Germline-derived CDR1 and CDR2 are SGDLS and YYNGEE. CDR3 in amino acids: CASSVGQGGTKNTEAFF. The CDR3, as DNA: TGTGCCAGCAGCGTAGGACAGGGGGGTACGAAAAACACTGAAGCTTTCTTT.

The chain joins TRBV9 to TRBJ2-5; TRBD2 aligns across 13 bases. Trimming at V came to 0 bases and at J to 11 bases, leaving 1 base not matched to a gene. The CDR3 runs to 13 residues. CDR1 SGDLS and CDR2 YYNGEE come from the germline V gene. The CDR3 spells CASSVGGLAGQYF. CDR3 in DNA: TGTGCCAGCAGCGTAGGGGGACTAGCGGGGCAGTACTTC. The full variable domain, completed using reference TRBV9 and TRBJ2-5, is DSGVTQTPKHLITATGQRVTLRCSPRSGDLSVYWYQQSLDQGLQFLIQYYNGEERAKGNILERFSAQQFPDLHSELNLSSLELGDSALYFCASSVGGLAGQYFGPGTRLLVL.